These 3 T cell receptor beta chains share one sample of origin, sequenced in a study of blood T cells in healthy people across ages. Using a J-beta primer mix together with a sample-barcoded 5' primer, a second PCR was run for roughly 6 to 12 cycles. TCRdb called the 5' RACE reads again in MiXCR, with one record for every CDR3 protein. The sample carries over a million distinct CDR3 sequences, 42% recorded once. Sequenced material: blood. These receptors were collected from a woman between 18 and 29 years old in good health.

The chain combines TRBV6-1 with TRBJ2-1; D is uncertain. The CDR3 has 13 residues. Germline CDR1 and CDR2: MNHNS and SASEGT. The germline V and J ends were trimmed by 7 bases and 8 bases, with 15 bases remaining between them. The CDR3 is CASMKDPRDEQFF. The CDR3 DNA follows: TGTGCCAGCATGAAGGACCCACGGGATGAGCAGTTCTTC.

The sample holds a few counts of this clonotype. This chain joins TRBV20-1 and TRBJ2-5, with 8 bases lining up with TRBD2. The CDR3 extends over 14 amino acids. Trimming at V came to 5 bases and at J to 7 bases, leaving 12 bases not matched to a gene. In germline, CDR1 is DFQATT, CDR2 SNEGSKA (reference sequence). Here the CDR3 DNA reads TGCAGTGCTCGCCACGGGACTAGTCACTGGACCCAGTACTTC. Translated: CSARHGTSHWTQYF.

A remark on this clonotype: A read error may explain this, as a much larger clone is one base away. The V and J genes are TRBV15 and TRBJ1-5; 7 bases align to TRBD1. Germline-derived CDR1 and CDR2 are LNHNV and YYDKDF (reference sequence). The CDR3 runs to 15 residues. Here the CDR3 reads CAASRDRAGNQPQHF. DNA for the CDR3: TGTGCCGCCAGCAGAGACAGGGCCGGCAATCAGCCCCAGCATTTT.